The 4 T cell receptor beta chains below come from one sample, sequenced in a study of tumor-infiltrating lymphocytes in glioblastoma multiforme. Three nested ARM-PCR rounds with V-beta and C-beta primers built TCRB libraries. TCRdb reprocessed the multiplex PCR reads via MiXCR and lists one record per CDR3 protein. The sample holds more than 10,000 distinct CDR3 sequences, 65% to 70% seen once. The sequencing sample was made of brain tumor tissue. Every receptor here comes from a male donor with glioblastoma.

Of note for this clonotype: At one end the junction does not follow the germline gene, possibly because of a read error. The V call is TRBV4-1, the J call TRBJ2-7; D is perhaps TRBD1 (5 bases). This CDR3 spans 15 amino acids. Germline V gives CDR1 MGHRA, CDR2 YSYEKL. CDR3 nucleotides: TGCGCAAGCAGCCAAGATATACAGGAGACCTACGAGCAGTACTTC. Its protein is CASSQDIQETYEQYF.

This clonotype has at least ten counts. The gene calls are TRBV7-3 and TRBJ2-1, with 8 bases identical to TRBD2. V was pared by 4 bases and J by 6 bases, with 8 bases of the junction left unmatched. This CDR3 has 15 residues. The germline V gene has CDR1 SGHTA and CDR2 FQGTGA. The CDR3 region is CASSSRGGRTNEQFF. In DNA form, the CDR3 reads TGTGCCAGCAGCTCCAGGGGCGGGAGGACCAATGAGCAGTTCTTC.

This clonotype was seen more than once but under ten times. The chain joins TRBV11-3 to TRBJ2-3, with D maybe TRBD2 (5 bases). The CDR3 runs 17 residues. With 0 bases removed from V and 2 bases from J, the gap between germline ends came to 15 bases. Looked up from germline, CDR1 is SGHNT and CDR2 is YENEEA. In DNA, the CDR3 is TGTGCCAGCAGCTTAGATGAGAGCCCGGGGAACACAGATACGCAGTATTTT. Translated: CASSLDESPGNTDTQYF.

The genes are TRBV11-2 and TRBJ2-7, with a weak D call TRBD2 (5 bases). Germline lookup yields CDR1 SGHAT and CDR2 FQNNGV. This CDR3 spans 15 amino acids. The V and J ends lost 6 bases and 4 bases respectively, with 19 bases between them. The CDR3 DNA reads TGTGCCAGCAGGTTCTCTAGCTTAGCACAATACGAGCAGTACTTC. Translating it yields CASRFSSLAQYEQYF.